This TCR beta chain is from a study of blood T cells in healthy people across ages (dated by TCRdb to between 2015 and 2017). For the study in its entirety: Template switching captured roughly one uniquely barcoded TCR beta cDNA molecule per two T cells in model experiments. To avoid experimental bias, donors of different ages were spread randomly across the sequencing lanes. The study measured age-related changes in TCR beta repertoire diversity using deep sequencing normalized with unique cDNA molecular identifiers. For two donors (one aged 18 to 30 and one aged 80 or older), the study analyzed two additional independent replicas of 1 million unique cDNA reads from the same blood draw. Four age groups were formed from the donors: young (average approximately 15 years), middle-aged (approximately 41), aged (approximately 60) and long-lived (approximately 80).

This clonotype showed up just a few times. Its cognate antigen has yet to be identified. Qualities for individual bases were not recorded, and no much larger clone is one base off. Findings and caveats that apply to the study as a whole: The CMV infection status of donors was not known, potentially confounding age-related changes in expanded clonotypes. Compared with the aged group, more naive CD4+ T cells, fewer expanded clones and increased TCR diversity were shown by the long-lived group, suggesting age selection. Since profiling was done on bulk unsorted PBMCs, naive and antigen-experienced compartments could not be conclusively compared. As age increased, observed TCR beta diversity per million T cells dropped in a roughly linear way, and a significant reduction was already evident by age 40. Total diversity estimates from one million sequenced T cells were considered lower bounds and underestimates. The percentage of naive T cells measured by flow cytometry correlated strongly with observed TCR beta diversity.

Libraries came from 5' RACE. TCRdb names Illumina HiSeq 2500 as the instrument used. A second PCR of 7 to 11 cycles was performed with a sample-barcoded 5' primer and a J-beta primer mix. Each TCR beta cDNA molecule received a unique molecular identifier from a template-switch 5' adaptor carrying 12 random nucleotides. Each sample yielded at least 2.5 million CDR3-containing paired-end reads. All of the RNA was converted into first-strand cDNA using the Mint cDNA synthesis kit, with a TRBC-specific oligonucleotide serving as the primer. After uracil-DNA glycosylase treatment, a first 18-cycle PCR used universal primers M1SS and BC2_uni_R on all cDNA. The original methods were these. For normalization, 1 million high-quality reads, each with a distinct molecular identifier, were randomly selected from each sample. Instead of being binned into consensus sequences, reads with shared molecular identifiers were discarded. CDR3 identification, clonotype clustering and error correction used MiTCR with a Q25 quality threshold and the strictest error-elimination algorithm. Lower-bound total TCR beta diversity was estimated with a nonparametric unseen species model using Euler transformation. TCRdb trimmed public reads at Q25 via fastp, called clones via MiXCR and kept in-frame beta chains. Every distinct CDR3 protein forms one entry, paired with its most common genes and DNA. The V and J calls and clone size are TCRdb's, not the authors'. The sample profile shows fewer than 1 million distinct CDR3 sequences; approximately 44% of them were found once. The top ten constitute roughly a fifth of the sample.

The donors were roughly 39 Caucasian individuals from Russia, aged roughly 6 to 100 years, who were systemically healthy. Approximately 9 milliliters of peripheral blood were collected from each donor into EDTA-treated Vacutainer tubes. PBMCs were isolated by Ficoll-Paque density-gradient centrifugation, with at least 6 million obtained per sample. Total RNA was extracted from PBMCs with Trizol reagent, with at least 5.5 micrograms obtained per sample. For every donor, an aliquot of PBMCs went through flow cytometry to measure the percentages of naive CD45RAhigh/CD27high T cells. The V end gives up 5 bases and the J end 8 bases, leaving 11 bases in the junction not matched to a gene. The CDR3 spans 14 residues, from the cysteine through the phenylalanine. The retained sequence is limited to the CDR3, 42 bases, with the frame set at the first base. CDR1 LGHNA and CDR2 YSLEER were looked up in the germline V gene.

The clonotype originates from a man in his 60s in good health. The sequenced sample was blood. This sequence uses TRBV4-3 and TRBJ1-2; 7 junctional bases match TRBD1. The sequence in DNA is TGCGCCAGCAGCGAACGCGAGGGGGCTGCAGGCTACACCTTC. This translates into CASSEREGAAGYTF.